The entry below gives a single T cell receptor beta chain sequence along with its context. The length of the CDR3 is 16 residues. The germline V gene has CDR1 SGHRS and CDR2 YFSETQ. The ends lost 0 bases at V and 0 bases at J; junction bases unmatched: 5. This table comes from immunoSEQ multiplex PCR, and its TCRdb copy is limited to in-frame clones, with some not included. The repertoire holds about 200,000 clones, roughly 91% seen once, with about 2% in the top ten. This record comes from a study of cytomegalovirus exposure and HLA in healthy donors. J is TRBJ1-1 and V is TRBV5-1; 7 bases are a match to TRBD1. The specimen was PBMCs. The TCR originated in a woman aged 18-35 years in good health and CMV-seropositive. The DNA of the CDR3 is TGCGCCAGCAGCTTGGGCATCGGACAGGTGAACACTGAAGCTTTCTTT. Translation: CASSLGIGQVNTEAFF.